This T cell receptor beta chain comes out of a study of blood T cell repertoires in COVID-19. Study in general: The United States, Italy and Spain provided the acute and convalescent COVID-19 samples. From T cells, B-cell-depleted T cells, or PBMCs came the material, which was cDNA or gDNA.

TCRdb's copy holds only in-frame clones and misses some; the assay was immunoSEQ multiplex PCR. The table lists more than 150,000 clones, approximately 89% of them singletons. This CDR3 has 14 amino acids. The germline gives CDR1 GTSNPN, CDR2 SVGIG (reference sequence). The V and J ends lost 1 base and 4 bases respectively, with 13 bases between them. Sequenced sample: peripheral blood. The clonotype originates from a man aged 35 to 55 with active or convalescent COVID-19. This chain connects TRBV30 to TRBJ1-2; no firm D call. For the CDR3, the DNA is TGTGCCTGGAGTGGCGGGCCTTCGGTCTATGGCTACACCTTC. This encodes CAWSGGPSVYGYTF.